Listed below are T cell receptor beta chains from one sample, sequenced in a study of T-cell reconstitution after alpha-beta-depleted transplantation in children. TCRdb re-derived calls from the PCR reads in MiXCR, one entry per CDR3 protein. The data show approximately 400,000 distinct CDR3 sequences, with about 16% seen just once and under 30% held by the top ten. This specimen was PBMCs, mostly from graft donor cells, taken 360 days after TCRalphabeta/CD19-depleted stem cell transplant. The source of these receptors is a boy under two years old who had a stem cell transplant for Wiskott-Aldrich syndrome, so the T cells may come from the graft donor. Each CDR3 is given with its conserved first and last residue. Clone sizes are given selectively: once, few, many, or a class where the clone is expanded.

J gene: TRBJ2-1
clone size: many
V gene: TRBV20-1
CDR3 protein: CSARGALGQGAGNEQFF

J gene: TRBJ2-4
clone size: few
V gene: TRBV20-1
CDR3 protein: CSGRVPTAKNIQYF

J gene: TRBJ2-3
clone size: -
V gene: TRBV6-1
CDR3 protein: CASRGTSPDTQYF

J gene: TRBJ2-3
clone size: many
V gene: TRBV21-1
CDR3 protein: CASNGTGSTDTQYF

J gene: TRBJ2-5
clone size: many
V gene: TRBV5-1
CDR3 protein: CASSPLPGGQETQYF

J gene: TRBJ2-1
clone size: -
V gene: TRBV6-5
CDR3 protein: CASSSTSHSEQFF

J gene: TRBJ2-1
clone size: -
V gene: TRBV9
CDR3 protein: CASSVGDIYNEQFF

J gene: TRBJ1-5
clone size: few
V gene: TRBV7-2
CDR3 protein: CASSLGRASQPQHF

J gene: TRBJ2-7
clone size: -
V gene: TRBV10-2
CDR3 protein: CASSESGSEYEQYF

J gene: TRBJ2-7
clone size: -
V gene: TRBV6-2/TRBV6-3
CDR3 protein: CASRWTSGRALPSYEQYF

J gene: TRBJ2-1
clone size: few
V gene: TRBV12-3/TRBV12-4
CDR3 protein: CASSSKTSGPYNEQFF

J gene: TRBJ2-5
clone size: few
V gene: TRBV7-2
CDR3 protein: CASSLGLAGPRGETQYF

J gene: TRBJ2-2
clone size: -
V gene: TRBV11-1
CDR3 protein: CASSQSRGAGHLDTGELFF

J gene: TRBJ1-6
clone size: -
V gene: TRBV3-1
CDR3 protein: CASSTGSSNSPLHF

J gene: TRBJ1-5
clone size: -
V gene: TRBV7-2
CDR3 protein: CASSLVQNLQPQHF

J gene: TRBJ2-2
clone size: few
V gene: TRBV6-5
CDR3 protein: CASTSGTGWKGELFF

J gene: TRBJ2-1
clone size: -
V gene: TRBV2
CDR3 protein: CASSGGGGALYNEQFF

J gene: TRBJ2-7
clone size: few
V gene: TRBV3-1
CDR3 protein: CASSHWTGGNLEQYF

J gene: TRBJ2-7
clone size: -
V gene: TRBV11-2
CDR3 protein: CASSLRTSGRGGSYEQYF

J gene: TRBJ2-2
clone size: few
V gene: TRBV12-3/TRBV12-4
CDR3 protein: CASNKPGLVITGELFF

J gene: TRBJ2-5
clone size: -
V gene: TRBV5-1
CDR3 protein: CASSPARGEETQYF

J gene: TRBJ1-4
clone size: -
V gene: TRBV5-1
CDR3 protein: CASSLAGQFEKLFF

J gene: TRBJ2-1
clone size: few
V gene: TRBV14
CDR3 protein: CASSPQPRANSINEQFF

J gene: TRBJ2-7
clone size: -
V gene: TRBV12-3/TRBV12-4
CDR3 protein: CASSFRGRVYEQYF

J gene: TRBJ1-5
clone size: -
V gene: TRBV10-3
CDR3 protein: CAIKATGDRNQPQHF

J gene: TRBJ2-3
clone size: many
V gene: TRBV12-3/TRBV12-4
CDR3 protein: CASSPNGLAGADTQYF

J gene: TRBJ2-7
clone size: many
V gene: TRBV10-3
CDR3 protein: CAISERNTYEQYF

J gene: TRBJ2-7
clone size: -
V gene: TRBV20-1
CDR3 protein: CSATRVGPERQYF

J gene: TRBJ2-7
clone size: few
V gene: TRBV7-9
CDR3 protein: CASSRTGTVTYEQYF

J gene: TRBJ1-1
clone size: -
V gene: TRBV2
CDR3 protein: CASKRFTGEAFF

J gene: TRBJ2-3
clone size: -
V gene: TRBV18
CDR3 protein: CASSPFPGQGTDTQYF

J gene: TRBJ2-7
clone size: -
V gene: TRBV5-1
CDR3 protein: CASSSGGRGTYDQYF

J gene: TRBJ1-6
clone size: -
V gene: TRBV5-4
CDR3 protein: CASSSQAGTSPLHF

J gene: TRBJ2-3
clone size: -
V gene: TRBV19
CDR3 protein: CASSTGTAIEGRQYF

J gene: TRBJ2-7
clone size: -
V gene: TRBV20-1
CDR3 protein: CSARERQRSSYEQYF

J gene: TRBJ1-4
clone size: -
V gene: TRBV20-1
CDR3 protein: CIASRSGGEKLFF

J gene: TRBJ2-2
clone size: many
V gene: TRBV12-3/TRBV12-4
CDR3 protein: CASSRRLVPTGELFF

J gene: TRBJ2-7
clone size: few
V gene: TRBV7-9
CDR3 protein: CASSPSTQDRGRYEQYF

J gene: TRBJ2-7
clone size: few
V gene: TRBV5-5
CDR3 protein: CASSLVAGTFSYEQYF

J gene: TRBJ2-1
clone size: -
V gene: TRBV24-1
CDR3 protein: CATSDPSYNEQFF

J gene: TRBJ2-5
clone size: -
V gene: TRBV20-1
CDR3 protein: CSAGGETQYF

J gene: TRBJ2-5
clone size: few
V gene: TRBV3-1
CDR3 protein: CASSQVVLTRQETQYF

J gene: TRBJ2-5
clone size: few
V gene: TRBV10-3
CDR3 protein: CAISAGLGVQETQYF

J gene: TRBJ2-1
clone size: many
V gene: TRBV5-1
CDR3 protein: CASSFRAGRNEQFF

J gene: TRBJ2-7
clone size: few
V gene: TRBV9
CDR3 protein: CASSATSWTGRYEQYF

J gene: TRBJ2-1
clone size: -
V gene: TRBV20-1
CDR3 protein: CSGSGDFYNEQFF

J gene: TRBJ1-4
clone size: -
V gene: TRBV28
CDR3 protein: CASSLSPRGNEKLFF